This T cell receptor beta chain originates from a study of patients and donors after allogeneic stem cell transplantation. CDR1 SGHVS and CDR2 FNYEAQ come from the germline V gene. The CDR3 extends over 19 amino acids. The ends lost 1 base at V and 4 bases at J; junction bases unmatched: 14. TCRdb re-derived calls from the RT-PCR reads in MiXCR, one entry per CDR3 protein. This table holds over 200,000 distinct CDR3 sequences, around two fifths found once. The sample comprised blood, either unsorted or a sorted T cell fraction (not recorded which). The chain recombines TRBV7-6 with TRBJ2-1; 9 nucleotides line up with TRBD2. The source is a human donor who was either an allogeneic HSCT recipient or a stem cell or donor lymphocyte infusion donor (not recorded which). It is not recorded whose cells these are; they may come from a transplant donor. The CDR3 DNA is TGTGCCAGCAGCTTAGTTGGGCTAGCGGGGTTTTCAGAGTACAATGAGCAGTTCTTC. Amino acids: CASSLVGLAGFSEYNEQFF.